The present T cell receptor (beta chain) was sequenced within a study of Ad26.COV2.S vaccination and SARS-CoV-2 variants. Study-wide findings and caveats: Reportedly, after vaccination the spike-specific CD8+ and CD4+ T cell responses displayed substantial breadth.

About this clone itself: Its antigen is not known. Other DNA sequences within the sample encode an identical CDR3.

V shed 3 bases and J shed 0 bases, with 4 bases lying between them. CDR3 length: 13 residues. Treatment noted: about 20 received Ad26.COV2.S at low or high dose, single or two shots; about 5 received placebo; per-sample allocation not given. Collection of samples fell on day 63 after the first vaccine or placebo injection. The protocol was immunoSEQ multiplex PCR, while the TCRdb copy is restricted to in-frame clones and leaves out a portion. Among about 350,000 clones listed, around nine tenths were seen once. Sample: peripheral blood, taken in a trial of Ad26.COV2.S vaccine versus placebo. The sequence was collected from a person aged 18-65 years who received the Ad26.COV2.S COVID-19 vaccine or a placebo. The chain uses TRBV12-3 or TRBV12-4 and TRBJ2-3; D is uncertain. The CDR3, as DNA: TGTGCCAGCAGTTTCGACAGCACAGATACGCAGTATTTT. Its translation is CASSFDSTDTQYF.